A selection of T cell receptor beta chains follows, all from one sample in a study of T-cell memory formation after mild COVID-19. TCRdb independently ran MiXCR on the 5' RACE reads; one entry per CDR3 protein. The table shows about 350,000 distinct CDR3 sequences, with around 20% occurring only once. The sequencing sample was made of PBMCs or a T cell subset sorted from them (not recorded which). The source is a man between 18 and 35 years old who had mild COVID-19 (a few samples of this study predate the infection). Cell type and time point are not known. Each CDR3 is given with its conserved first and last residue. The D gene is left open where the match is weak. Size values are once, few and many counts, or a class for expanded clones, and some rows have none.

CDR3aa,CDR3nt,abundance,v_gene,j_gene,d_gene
CASSEARSYNEQFF,TGTGCCAGCAGTGAGGCCCGCTCCTACAATGAGCAGTTCTTC,few,TRBV2,TRBJ2-1,-
CASSQIIYNSPLHF,TGCGCCAGCAGCCAGATTATCTATAATTCACCCCTCCACTTT,-,TRBV4-1,TRBJ1-6,-
CASSFSGSGNSPLHF,TGTGCCAGCAGCTTCTCCGGGTCGGGGAATTCACCCCTCCACTTT,-,TRBV7-3,TRBJ1-6,-
CASSFTQGALETQYF,TGTGCCAGCAGTTTCACTCAGGGGGCTCTAGAGACCCAGTACTTC,few,TRBV6-5,TRBJ2-5,TRBD1
CASSQKTGGRETEAFF,TGTGCCAGCAGCCAAAAAACAGGGGGAAGAGAGACTGAAGCTTTCTTT,few,TRBV11-2,TRBJ1-1,TRBD1
CASSGTGAQETQYF,TGTGCCAGCAGCGGGACGGGGGCCCAAGAGACCCAGTACTTC,many,TRBV5-6,TRBJ2-5,-
CASKGGGSEGYTF,TGCGCCAGCAAAGGTGGGGGGTCGGAGGGCTACACCTTC,-,TRBV4-1,TRBJ1-2,-
CASHESGGYEQYF,TGTGCCAGCCATGAGTCGGGGGGCTACGAGCAGTACTTC,few,TRBV13,TRBJ2-7,TRBD2
CASSVRDRDYNEQFF,TGTGCCAGCAGCGTCCGGGACAGGGACTACAATGAGCAGTTCTTC,-,TRBV9,TRBJ2-1,TRBD1
CASSPGWGSYEQYF,TGTGCCAGCAGCCCGGGGTGGGGGTCCTACGAGCAGTACTTC,many,TRBV7-7,TRBJ2-7,-
CASSLEDLGRGNQPQHF,TGTGCCAGCAGCTTAGAGGATTTGGGTAGAGGCAATCAGCCCCAGCATTTT,few,TRBV7-9,TRBJ1-5,-
CSVFARTSDWGTQYF,TGCAGTGTCTTCGCCCGGACTAGCGACTGGGGGACCCAGTACTTC,-,TRBV20-1,TRBJ2-5,TRBD2
CASSATIHNEQFF,TGTGCCAGCAGCGCGACTATTCACAATGAGCAGTTCTTC,-,TRBV7-9,TRBJ2-1,-
CASSEVDSYYNEQFF,TGTGCCAGCAGTGAAGTCGACAGCTATTACAATGAGCAGTTCTTC,few,TRBV6-1,TRBJ2-1,-
CASSLWGLGGFSTDTQYF,TGTGCCAGCAGTTTATGGGGTTTGGGGGGCTTTAGCACAGATACGCAGTATTTT,-,TRBV27,TRBJ2-3,-
CASSGSGAAKTQYF,TGTGCCAGCAGTGGATCCGGGGCAGCGAAGACCCAGTACTTC,few,TRBV5-6,TRBJ2-5,-
CASSNSYANEKLFF,TGTGCCAGCAGCAATTCGTATGCTAATGAAAAACTGTTTTTT,few,TRBV7-2,TRBJ1-4,-
CASSLMTPAETGELFF,TGCGCCAGCAGCCTAATGACTCCCGCGGAGACCGGGGAGCTGTTTTTT,few,TRBV5-1,TRBJ2-2,-
CASSLGGRSEAFF,TGCGCCAGCAGCTTGGGGGGCCGGAGTGAAGCTTTCTTT,-,TRBV5-1,TRBJ1-1,-
CASTGNDRATNEKLFF,TGTGCCAGCACTGGAAACGATAGGGCAACTAATGAAAAACTGTTTTTT,few,TRBV7-6,TRBJ1-4,-
CASSQQQGQETQYF,TGTGCCAGCAGTCAACAGCAGGGCCAAGAGACCCAGTACTTC,-,TRBV6-5,TRBJ2-5,-
CASSREVAQYEQYF,TGCGCCAGCAGCAGGGAGGTAGCTCAATACGAGCAGTACTTC,-,TRBV4-3,TRBJ2-7,-
CASGLAFF,TGTGCCAGCGGGCTCGCTTTCTTT,many,TRBV12-3/TRBV12-4,TRBJ1-1,-
CASGRSPAYNYGYTF,TGTGCCAGCGGCAGATCGCCGGCGTATAACTATGGCTACACCTTC,-,TRBV2,TRBJ1-2,-
CASSERAGVNTEAFF,TGTGCCAGCAGTGAACGGGCGGGAGTTAACACTGAAGCTTTCTTT,few,TRBV2,TRBJ1-1,-
CASSVSDLSYEQYF,TGCGCCAGCAGCGTAAGCGACCTATCCTACGAGCAGTACTTC,few,TRBV5-1,TRBJ2-7,-
CASSTRVHTGELFF,TGTGCCAGCAGCACCAGGGTCCACACCGGGGAGCTGTTTTTT,few,TRBV7-2,TRBJ2-2,-
CSVATDTNYGYTF,TGCAGCGTTGCCACAGACACAAACTATGGCTACACCTTC,-,TRBV29-1,TRBJ1-2,-
CASTDGRTSGGGETQYF,TGTGCCAGCACCGACGGTCGGACTAGCGGGGGAGGTGAGACCCAGTACTTC,-,TRBV6-1,TRBJ2-5,TRBD2
CASSFRTPGAGELFF,TGCGCCAGCAGCTTCCGAACACCCGGAGCCGGGGAGCTGTTTTTT,few,TRBV5-1,TRBJ2-2,-
CASSPGLAGGRETQYF,TGTGCCAGCAGCCCGGGACTAGCGGGGGGGCGAGAGACCCAGTACTTC,many,TRBV5-6,TRBJ2-5,TRBD2
CASSPPPHRSLGEQYF,TGTGCCAGCAGCCCCCCACCGCACCGGTCCCTGGGGGAGCAGTACTTC,few,TRBV14,TRBJ2-7,-
CASSLWRLENTGELFF,TGTGCCAGCAGCTTATGGCGACTAGAGAACACCGGGGAGCTGTTTTTT,-,TRBV7-2,TRBJ2-2,-
CASSAFTGDVTDTQYF,TGTGCCAGCAGCGCTTTCACAGGGGATGTCACAGATACGCAGTATTTT,-,TRBV9,TRBJ2-3,TRBD1
CASSLMRAGGETQYF,TGTGCCAGCAGCTTAATGAGGGCCGGAGGGGAGACCCAGTACTTC,-,TRBV5-6,TRBJ2-5,-
CASSSDPGAEGQPQHF,TGTGCCAGCAGCTCTGACCCTGGGGCAGAAGGTCAGCCCCAGCATTTT,few,TRBV7-9,TRBJ1-5,-
CSVLAYTYEQYF,TGCAGTGTTCTGGCCTATACCTACGAGCAGTACTTC,-,TRBV20-1,TRBJ2-7,-
CASSLDPVGHLSSTDTQYF,TGTGCCAGCAGCTTAGACCCCGTCGGGCACCTCTCTAGCACAGATACGCAGTATTTT,-,TRBV7-2,TRBJ2-3,-
CASSLTAGSTDTQYF,TGTGCCAGCAGTCTGACGGCGGGGAGCACAGATACGCAGTATTTT,many,TRBV6-4,TRBJ2-3,-
CASSSEGRNTEAFF,TGCGCCAGCAGCTCGGAGGGGAGGAACACTGAAGCTTTCTTT,-,TRBV5-1,TRBJ1-1,-
CASGLAGGTDTQYF,TGCGCCAGCGGGCTAGCGGGGGGCACAGATACGCAGTATTTT,few,TRBV5-1,TRBJ2-3,TRBD2
CASSRTGPGRGYTF,TGTGCCAGCAGTCGTACAGGTCCGGGTCGGGGCTACACCTTC,few,TRBV12-3/TRBV12-4,TRBJ1-2,-
CASSLAAVDGYTF,TGTGCCAGCAGCTTAGCGGCGGTGGATGGCTACACCTTC,-,TRBV7-9,TRBJ1-2,-
CASSYRRTPETQYF,TGTGCCAGCAGTTATAGACGGACTCCAGAGACCCAGTACTTC,-,TRBV6-2/TRBV6-3,TRBJ2-5,-
CASSRPVSGQPQHF,TGTGCCAGCAGTCGCCCAGTGAGTGGTCAGCCCCAGCATTTT,-,TRBV28,TRBJ1-5,-
CATSGGGDTQYF,TGTGCCACATCGGGGGGTGGAGATACGCAGTATTTT,few,TRBV6-6,TRBJ2-3,TRBD2
CASSYSSGHEQYF,TGTGCCAGCAGTTACTCGAGTGGACACGAGCAGTACTTC,-,TRBV6-2/TRBV6-3,TRBJ2-7,-
CASSEGWGLQYF,TGTGCCAGCAGTGAAGGTTGGGGCTTGCAGTATTTT,-,TRBV25-1,TRBJ2-3,-
CASSLVVGGATDTQYF,TGTGCCAGCAGCTTAGTAGTCGGGGGGGCCACAGATACGCAGTATTTT,many,TRBV11-2,TRBJ2-3,TRBD2